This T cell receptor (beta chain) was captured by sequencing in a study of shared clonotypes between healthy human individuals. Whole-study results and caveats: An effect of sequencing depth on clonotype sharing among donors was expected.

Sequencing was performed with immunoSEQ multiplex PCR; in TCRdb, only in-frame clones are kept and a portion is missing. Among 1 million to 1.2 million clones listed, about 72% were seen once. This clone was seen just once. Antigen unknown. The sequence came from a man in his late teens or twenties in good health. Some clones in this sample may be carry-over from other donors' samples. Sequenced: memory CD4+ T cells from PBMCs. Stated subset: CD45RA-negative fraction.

The CDR3 region is CASSWTGGKNIQYF. In DNA form, the CDR3 reads TGTGCCAGCAGCTGGACAGGGGGAAAAAACATTCAGTACTTC. V is TRBV28 and J is TRBJ2-4, with TRBD1 identical over 10 bases. In germline, CDR1 is MDHEN, CDR2 SYDVKM. The V and J ends lost 6 bases and 4 bases, in that order; junction bases with no gene match: 3. CDR3 length equals 14 residues.